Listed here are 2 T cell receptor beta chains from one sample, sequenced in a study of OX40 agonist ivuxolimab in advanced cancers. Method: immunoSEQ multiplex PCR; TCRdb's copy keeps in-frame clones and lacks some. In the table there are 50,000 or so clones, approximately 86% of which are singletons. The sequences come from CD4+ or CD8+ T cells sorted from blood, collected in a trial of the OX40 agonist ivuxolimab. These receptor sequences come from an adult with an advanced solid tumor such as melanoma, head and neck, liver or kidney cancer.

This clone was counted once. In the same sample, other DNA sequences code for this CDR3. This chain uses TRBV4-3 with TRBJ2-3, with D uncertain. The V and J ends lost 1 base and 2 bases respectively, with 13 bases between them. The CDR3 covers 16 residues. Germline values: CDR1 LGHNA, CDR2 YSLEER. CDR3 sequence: CASSQVSSAFTDTQYF. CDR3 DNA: TGCGCCAGCAGCCAAGTATCGAGTGCTTTCACAGATACGCAGTATTTT.

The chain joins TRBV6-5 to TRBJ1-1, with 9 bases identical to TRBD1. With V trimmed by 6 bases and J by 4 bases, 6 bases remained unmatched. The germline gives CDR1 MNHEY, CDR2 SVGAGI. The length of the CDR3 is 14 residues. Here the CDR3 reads CASSWGQGVTEAFF. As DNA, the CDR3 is TGTGCCAGCAGCTGGGGACAGGGAGTCACTGAAGCTTTCTTT.